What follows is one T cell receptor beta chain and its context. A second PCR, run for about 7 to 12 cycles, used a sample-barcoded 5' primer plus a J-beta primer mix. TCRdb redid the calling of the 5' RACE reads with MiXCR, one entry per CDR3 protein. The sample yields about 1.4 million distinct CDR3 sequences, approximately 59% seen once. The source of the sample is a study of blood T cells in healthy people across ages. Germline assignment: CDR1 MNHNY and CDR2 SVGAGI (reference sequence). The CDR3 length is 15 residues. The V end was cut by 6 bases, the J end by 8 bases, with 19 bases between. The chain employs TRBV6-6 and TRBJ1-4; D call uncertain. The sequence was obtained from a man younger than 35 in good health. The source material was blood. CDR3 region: CASSPDARVSEKLFF. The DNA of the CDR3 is TGTGCCAGCAGCCCGGACGCGCGGGTTTCGGAAAAACTGTTTTTT.